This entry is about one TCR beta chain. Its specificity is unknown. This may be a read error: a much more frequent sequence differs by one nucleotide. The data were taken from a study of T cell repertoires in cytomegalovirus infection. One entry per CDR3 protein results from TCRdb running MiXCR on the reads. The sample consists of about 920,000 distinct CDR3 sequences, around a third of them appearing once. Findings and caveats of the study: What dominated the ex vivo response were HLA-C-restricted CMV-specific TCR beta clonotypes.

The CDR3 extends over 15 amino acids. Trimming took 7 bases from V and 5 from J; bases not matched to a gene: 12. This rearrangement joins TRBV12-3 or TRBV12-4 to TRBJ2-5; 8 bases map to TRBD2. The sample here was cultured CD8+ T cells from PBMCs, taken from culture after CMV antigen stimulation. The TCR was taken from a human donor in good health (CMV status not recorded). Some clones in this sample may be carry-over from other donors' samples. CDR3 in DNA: TGTGCCAGCATCGAGGGACTAGATCTTGAGGAGACCCAGTACTTC. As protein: CASIEGLDLEETQYF.